Below, 18 T cell receptor beta chains from the same sample are listed, as sequenced in a study of blood T cell repertoires in COVID-19. Profiled with immunoSEQ multiplex PCR; TCRdb holds only in-frame clones, not every one. The sample shows roughly 97,000 clones, 75% to 90% of them seen only once. The sequencing sample was made of peripheral blood. All receptors come from a man in his sixties with acute or convalescent COVID-19.

The rearrangement uses TRBV6-5 and TRBJ2-7; 7 bases align to TRBD1. Germline CDR1 and CDR2: MNHEY and SVGAGI. The CDR3 runs 15 residues. The V gene end was trimmed by 5 bases and the J gene end by 5 bases; junction bases not matched to a gene: 12. Here the CDR3 DNA reads TGTGCCAGCAGTACCGGGACAGCTCGGTCGGACGAGCAGTACTTC. Translated: CASSTGTARSDEQYF.

This chain connects TRBV18 to TRBJ2-6, with 7 bases matching TRBD1. The CDR3 has 17 amino acids. Germline V CDR1 and CDR2: KGHSH, LQKENI. After removal of 3 bases from V and 0 bases from J, the junction contained 5 bases not matched to a gene. Here the CDR3 DNA reads TGTGCCAGCTCACCTGGACAGGTCCACTCTGGGGCCAACGTCCTGACTTTC. Translated, it gives CASSPGQVHSGANVLTF.

This clone came up a few times. The chain couples TRBV5-5 to TRBJ2-7; 7 bases agree with TRBD2. The V segment lost 0 bases and the J segment 5 bases; nucleotides outside the gene matches: 5. Germline assignment: CDR1 SGHKS and CDR2 YYEKEE (reference sequence). The CDR3 loop spans 14 amino acids. The CDR3, as DNA: TGTGCCAGCAGCTTGGTTGAGGGAGGGGACGAGCAGTACGTC. Amino acid sequence: CASSLVEGGDEQYV.

Many counts were recorded for this clone. This sequence joins TRBV7-9 and TRBJ2-7; a possible D gene is TRBD1 (5 bases). CDR3 size: 12 residues. Germline V gives CDR1 SEHNR, CDR2 FQNEAQ (reference sequence). V lost 7 bases and J lost 2, with 9 bases in between. The CDR3 sequence: CASTAGPYEQYV. CDR3 nucleotides: TGTGCCAGCACTGCAGGGCCCTACGAGCAGTACGTC.

J is TRBJ1-4 and V is TRBV5-4, with TRBD1 as a possible D gene (6 bases). Trimming cost V 5 bases and J 5 bases, with 10 bases left between them. This CDR3 comprises 13 residues. Germline V lookup: CDR1 SGHNT, CDR2 YYREEE (reference sequence). CDR3 loop: CASRETGNEKLFF. As DNA, the CDR3 is TGTGCCAGCAGGGAAACAGGGAATGAAAAACTGTTTTTT.

The rearrangement uses TRBV18 and TRBJ1-1, with D possibly being TRBD1 (5 bases). V lost 1 base to trimming and J lost 1 base, with 7 bases between them. The CDR3 contains 14 residues. From germline, CDR1 is KGHSH and CDR2 LQKENI. CDR3 protein: CASSPQGKNTEAFF. The CDR3 DNA reads TGTGCCAGCTCACCACAGGGGAAGAACACTGAAGCTTTCTTT.

The V gene is TRBV18, the J gene TRBJ1-1; D uncertain. Germline V gene lookup returns CDR1 KGHSH and CDR2 LQKENI. V lost 4 bases, J lost 11 bases, and 11 bases lay in between. The CDR3 has 11 amino acids. The CDR3 sequence is CASSQTAEAFF. The CDR3 DNA reads as TGTGCCAGCTCACAAACAGCGGAGGCTTTCTTT.

V and J are TRBV9 and TRBJ2-6; tentatively, D is TRBD1 (6 bases). Germline lookup yields CDR1 SGDLS and CDR2 YYNGEE. Trimming pared 7 bases from V and 6 bases from J, leaving 14 bases between. The CDR3 has 14 residues. For the CDR3, the DNA is TGTGCCAGCGGGTGGGGGCGAGAGGCCAACGTCCTGACTTTC. Protein: CASGWGREANVLTF.

The chain carries TRBV11-2 and TRBJ2-7, with TRBD2 matching over 11 bases. This CDR3 spans 15 amino acids. The junction had 6 bases not matched to a gene; V was cut back by 4 bases and J by 4 bases. Germline-derived CDR1 and CDR2 are SGHAT and FQNNGV. CDR3 DNA sequence: TGTGCCAGCAGCTACCAACGACTAGCGGGGTACGAGCAGTACTTC. Amino acid sequence: CASSYQRLAGYEQYF.

CDR3 residues: CASSKDSSRYEQYF. The CDR3 DNA reads TGTGCCAGCAGTAAGGACAGCTCCCGATACGAGCAGTACTTC. The chain combines TRBV6-5 with TRBJ2-7; tentatively, D is TRBD1 (6 bases). V was clipped by 5 bases and J by 4 bases, with 15 bases between them. Germline V gene data show CDR1 as MNHEY and CDR2 as SVGAGI. The CDR3 has 14 amino acids.

The rearrangement links TRBV10-1 to TRBJ2-1; 13 bases fit TRBD2. With V trimmed by 2 bases and J by 6 bases, 1 base remained unmatched. This CDR3 region has 15 residues. Germline loops: CDR1 WNHNN, CDR2 SYGVQD (reference sequence). The CDR3 sequence: CASSEGLAGVNEQFF. In nucleotides, the CDR3 is TGCGCCAGCAGTGAGGGACTAGCGGGAGTCAATGAGCAGTTCTTC.

Only one count was recorded for this clone. The chain couples TRBV5-1 to TRBJ2-2; D call uncertain. The V and J ends lost 6 bases and 3 bases respectively, with 15 bases between them. CDR3 length: 15 amino acids. Germline loops: CDR1 SGHRS, CDR2 YFSETQ. The CDR3 reads CASTEQDADTGELFF. The CDR3 bases are TGCGCCAGCACCGAACAAGATGCGGACACCGGGGAGCTGTTTTTT.

The rearrangement links TRBV11-1 to TRBJ2-1; tentative D call: TRBD2 (5 bases). The V and J ends lost 8 bases and 4 bases respectively, with 9 bases between them. CDR3 length equals 12 residues. The V gene's germline CDR1 is SGHAT and CDR2 FQDESV (reference sequence). CDR3 DNA: TGTGCCAGCCGCCGAGGGTACAATGAGCAGTTCTTC. This translates into CASRRGYNEQFF.

The V and J genes are TRBV5-1 and TRBJ1-3; the D gene is possibly TRBD1 (5 bases). V lost 0 bases and J lost 2, with 9 bases in between. Germline V gives CDR1 SGHRS, CDR2 YFSETQ. This CDR3 comprises 15 residues. The DNA of the CDR3 is TGCGCCAGCAGCTTGGACCAGGGAACTGGAAACACCATATATTTT. It encodes CASSLDQGTGNTIYF.

This clone appeared a few times. This chain uses TRBV6-5 with TRBJ2-1; 7 nucleotides agree with TRBD1. After removal of 6 bases from V and 5 bases from J, the junction contained 7 bases not matched to a gene. CDR1 is MNHEY, CDR2 SVGAGI, per germline. The CDR3 has 14 amino acids. CDR3: CASRSTGRNNEQFF. The CDR3 DNA is TGTGCCAGCAGGTCGACAGGGCGCAACAATGAGCAGTTCTTC.

The CDR3 region has the DNA TGTGCCAGCAGTTTACCCCTTCGTCGGGAAGAGAGCCAAGAGACCCAGTACTTC. Translation: CASSLPLRREESQETQYF. The chain has TRBV28 and TRBJ2-5, with D maybe TRBD2 (5 bases). The CDR3 length is 18 residues. Germline V gives CDR1 MDHEN, CDR2 SYDVKM. Trimming took off 2 bases at V and 1 base at J, with 20 bases between the two ends.

J is TRBJ2-3 and V is TRBV6-5; 11 bases align to TRBD2. CDR1 and CDR2 from the germline V gene are MNHEY and SVGAGI. The V gene end was trimmed by 7 bases and the J gene end by 4 bases; junction bases not matched to a gene: 4. This CDR3 has 14 residues. This chain's CDR3 is CASKTGLAADTQYF. DNA of the CDR3: TGTGCCAGCAAGACGGGACTAGCGGCAGATACGCAGTATTTT.

This clone was counted once. This chain uses TRBV6-5 with TRBJ2-1; the match to TRBD1 covers 9 bases. Germline CDR1 reads MNHEY; CDR2 reads SVGAGI. The V and J ends lost 1 base and 4 bases, in that order; junction bases with no gene match: 2. The CDR3 contains 15 residues. The CDR3 here is CASSYLGTGYNEQFF. As DNA, the CDR3 is TGTGCCAGCAGTTACTTGGGGACAGGGTACAATGAGCAGTTCTTC.